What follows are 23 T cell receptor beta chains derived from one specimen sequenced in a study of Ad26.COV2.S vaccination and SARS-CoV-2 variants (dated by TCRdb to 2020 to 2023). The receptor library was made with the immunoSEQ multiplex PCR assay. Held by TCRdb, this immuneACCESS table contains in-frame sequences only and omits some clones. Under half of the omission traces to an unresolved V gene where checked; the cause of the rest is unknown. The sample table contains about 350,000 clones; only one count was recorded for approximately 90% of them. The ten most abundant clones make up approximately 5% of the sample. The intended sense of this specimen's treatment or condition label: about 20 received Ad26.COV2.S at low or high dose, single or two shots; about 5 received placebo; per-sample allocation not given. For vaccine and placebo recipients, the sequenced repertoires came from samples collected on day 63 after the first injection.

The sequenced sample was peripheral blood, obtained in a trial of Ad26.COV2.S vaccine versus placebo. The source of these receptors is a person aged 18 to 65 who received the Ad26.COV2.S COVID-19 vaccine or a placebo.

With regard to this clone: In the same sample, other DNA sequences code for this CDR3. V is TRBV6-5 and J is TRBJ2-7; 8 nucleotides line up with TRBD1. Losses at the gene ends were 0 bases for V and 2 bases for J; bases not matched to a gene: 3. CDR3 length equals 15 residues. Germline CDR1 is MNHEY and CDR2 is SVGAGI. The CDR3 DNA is TGTGCCAGCAGTTACTCCGGACAGGGAGCCTACGAGCAGTACTTC. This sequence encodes CASSYSGQGAYEQYF.

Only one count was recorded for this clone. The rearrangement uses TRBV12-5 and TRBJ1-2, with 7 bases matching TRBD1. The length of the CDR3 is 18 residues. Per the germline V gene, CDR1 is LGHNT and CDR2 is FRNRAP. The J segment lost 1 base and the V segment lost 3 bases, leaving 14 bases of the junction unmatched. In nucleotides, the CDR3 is TGTGCTAGTGGTTTTGCCCGATCGACAGGGAGGGATAACTATGGCTACACCTTC. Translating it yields CASGFARSTGRDNYGYTF. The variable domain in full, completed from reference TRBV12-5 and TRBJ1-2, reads DARVTQTPRHKVTEMGQEVTMRCQPILGHNTVFWYRQTMMQGLELLAYFRNRAPLDDSGMPKDRFSAEMPDATLATLKIQPSEPRDSAVYFCASGFARSTGRDNYGYTFGSGTRLTVV.

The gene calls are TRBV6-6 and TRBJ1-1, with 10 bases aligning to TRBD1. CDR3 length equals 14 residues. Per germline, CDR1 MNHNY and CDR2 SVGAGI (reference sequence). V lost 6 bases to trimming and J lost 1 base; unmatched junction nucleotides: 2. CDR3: CASSRTGGNTEAFF. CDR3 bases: TGTGCCAGCAGCCGGACAGGGGGGAACACTGAAGCTTTCTTT.

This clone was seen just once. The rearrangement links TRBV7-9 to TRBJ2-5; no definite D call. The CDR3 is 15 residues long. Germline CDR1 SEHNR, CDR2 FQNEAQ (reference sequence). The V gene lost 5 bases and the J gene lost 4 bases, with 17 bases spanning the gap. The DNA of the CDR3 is TGTGCCAGCAGCCGAGAAATGGCACGGGTAGAGACCCAGTACTTC. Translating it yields CASSREMARVETQYF.

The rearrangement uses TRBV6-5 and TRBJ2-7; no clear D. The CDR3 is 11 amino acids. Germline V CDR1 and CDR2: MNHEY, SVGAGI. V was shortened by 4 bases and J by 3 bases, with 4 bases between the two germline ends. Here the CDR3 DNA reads TGTGCCAGCAGTTCCAACTACGAGCAGTACTTC. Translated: CASSSNYEQYF.

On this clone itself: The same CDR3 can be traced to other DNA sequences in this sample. The CDR3 here is CASSLSETQYF. The CDR3 DNA sequence: TGTGCCAGCAGCTTATCAGAGACCCAGTACTTC. V gene TRBV7-9 combines with J gene TRBJ2-5; D gene unclear. The germline gives CDR1 SEHNR, CDR2 FQNEAQ (reference sequence). V dropped 2 bases and J dropped 4 bases, with 2 bases sitting between them. The CDR3 has 11 residues.

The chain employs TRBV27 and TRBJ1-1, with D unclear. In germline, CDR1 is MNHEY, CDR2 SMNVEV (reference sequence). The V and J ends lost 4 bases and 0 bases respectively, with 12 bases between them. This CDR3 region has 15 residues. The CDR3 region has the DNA TGTGCCAGCAGTTCGCCTGGACGGTTGAACACTGAAGCTTTCTTT. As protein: CASSSPGRLNTEAFF.

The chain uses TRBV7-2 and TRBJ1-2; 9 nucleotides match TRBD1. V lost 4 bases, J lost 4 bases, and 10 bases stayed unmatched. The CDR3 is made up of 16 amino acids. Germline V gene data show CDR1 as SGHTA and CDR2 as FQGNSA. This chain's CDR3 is CASSSDRGAATYGYTF. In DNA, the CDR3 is TGTGCCAGCAGCTCGGACAGGGGTGCTGCGACCTATGGCTACACCTTC.

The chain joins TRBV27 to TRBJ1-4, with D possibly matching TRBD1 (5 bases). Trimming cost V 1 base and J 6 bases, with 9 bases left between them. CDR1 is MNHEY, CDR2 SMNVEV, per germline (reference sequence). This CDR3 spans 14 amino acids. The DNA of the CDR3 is TGTGCCAGCAGTTTATGGCGGGGGGATGAAAAACTGTTTTTT. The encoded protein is CASSLWRGDEKLFF.

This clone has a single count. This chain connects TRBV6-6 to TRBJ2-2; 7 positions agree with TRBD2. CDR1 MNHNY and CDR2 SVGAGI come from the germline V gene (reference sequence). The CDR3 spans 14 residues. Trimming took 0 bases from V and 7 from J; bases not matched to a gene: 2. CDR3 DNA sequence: TGTGCCAGCAGTTACTCGGGCGGGAGCGGGGAGCTGTTTTTT. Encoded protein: CASSYSGGSGELFF.

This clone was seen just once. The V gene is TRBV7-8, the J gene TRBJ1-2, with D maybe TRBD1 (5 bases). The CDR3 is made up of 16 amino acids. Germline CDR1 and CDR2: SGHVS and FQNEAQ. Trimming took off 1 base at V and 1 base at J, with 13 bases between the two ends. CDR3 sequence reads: CASSLVSRGVNYGYTF. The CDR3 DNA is TGTGCCAGCAGCTTAGTTTCGAGGGGAGTTAACTATGGCTACACCTTC.

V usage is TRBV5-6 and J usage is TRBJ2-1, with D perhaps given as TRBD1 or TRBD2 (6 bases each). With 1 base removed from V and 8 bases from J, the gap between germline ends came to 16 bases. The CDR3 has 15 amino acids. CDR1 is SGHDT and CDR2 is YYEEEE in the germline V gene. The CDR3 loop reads CASSLLPGGWDEQFF. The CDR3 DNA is TGTGCCAGCAGCTTGTTGCCCGGGGGCTGGGATGAGCAGTTCTTC.

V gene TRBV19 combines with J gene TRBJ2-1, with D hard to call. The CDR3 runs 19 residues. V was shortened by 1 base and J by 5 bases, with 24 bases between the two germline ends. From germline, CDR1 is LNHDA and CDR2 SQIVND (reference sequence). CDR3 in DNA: TGTGCCAGTAGTATAGGAATCCTACAGAACCCAGAAGATAACAATGAGCAGTTCTTC. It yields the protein CASSIGILQNPEDNNEQFF.

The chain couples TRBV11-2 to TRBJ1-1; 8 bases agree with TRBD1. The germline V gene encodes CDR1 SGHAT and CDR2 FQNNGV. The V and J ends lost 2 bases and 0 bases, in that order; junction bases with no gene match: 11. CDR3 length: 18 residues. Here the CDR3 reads CASSLRAGGYGLNTEAFF. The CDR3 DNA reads TGTGCCAGCAGCTTACGAGCAGGGGGCTACGGATTGAACACTGAAGCTTTCTTT.

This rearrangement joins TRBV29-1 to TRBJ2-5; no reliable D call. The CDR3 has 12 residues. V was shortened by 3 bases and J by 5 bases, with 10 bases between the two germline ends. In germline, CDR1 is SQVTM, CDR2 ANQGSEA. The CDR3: CSVDLDRETQYF. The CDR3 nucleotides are TGCAGCGTTGATTTGGATCGGGAGACCCAGTACTTC.

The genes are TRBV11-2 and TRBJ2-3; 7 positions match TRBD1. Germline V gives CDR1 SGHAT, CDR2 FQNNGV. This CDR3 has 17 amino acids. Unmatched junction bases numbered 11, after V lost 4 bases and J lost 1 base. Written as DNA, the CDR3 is TGTGCCAGCAGCTCAGGACTCTACCAGGGGGGCACAGATACGCAGTATTTT. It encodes CASSSGLYQGGTDTQYF.

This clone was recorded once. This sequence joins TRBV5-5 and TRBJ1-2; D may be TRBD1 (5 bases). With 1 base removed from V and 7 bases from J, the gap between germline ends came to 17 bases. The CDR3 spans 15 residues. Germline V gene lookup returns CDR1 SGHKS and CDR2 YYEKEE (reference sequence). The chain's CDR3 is CASSLTYGTVFGYTF. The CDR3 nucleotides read TGTGCCAGCAGCTTGACCTACGGGACGGTCTTTGGCTACACCTTC.

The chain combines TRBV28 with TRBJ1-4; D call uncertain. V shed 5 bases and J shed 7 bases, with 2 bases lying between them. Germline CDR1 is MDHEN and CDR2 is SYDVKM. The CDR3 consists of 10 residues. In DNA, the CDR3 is TGTGCCAGCAGTGGTGAAAAACTGTTTTTT. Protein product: CASSGEKLFF.

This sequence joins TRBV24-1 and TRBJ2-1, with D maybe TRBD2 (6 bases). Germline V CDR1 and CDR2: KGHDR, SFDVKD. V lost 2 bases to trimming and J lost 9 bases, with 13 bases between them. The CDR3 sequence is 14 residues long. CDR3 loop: CATSDSGRGGEQFF. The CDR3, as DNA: TGTGCCACCAGTGATTCCGGACGGGGAGGTGAGCAGTTCTTC.

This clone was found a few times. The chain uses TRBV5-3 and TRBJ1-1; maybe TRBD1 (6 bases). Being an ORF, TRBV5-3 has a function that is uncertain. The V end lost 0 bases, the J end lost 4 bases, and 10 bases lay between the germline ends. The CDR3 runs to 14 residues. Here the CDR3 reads CARSLVGGLTEAFF. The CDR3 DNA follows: TGTGCCAGAAGCTTGGTAGGGGGGCTCACTGAAGCTTTCTTT.

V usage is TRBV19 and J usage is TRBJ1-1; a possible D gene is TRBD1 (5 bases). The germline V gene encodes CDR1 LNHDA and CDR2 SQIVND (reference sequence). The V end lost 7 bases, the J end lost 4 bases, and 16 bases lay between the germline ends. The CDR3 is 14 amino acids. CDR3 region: CASTGRGEATEAFF. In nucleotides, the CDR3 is TGTGCCAGTACGGGAAGGGGCGAGGCCACTGAAGCTTTCTTT. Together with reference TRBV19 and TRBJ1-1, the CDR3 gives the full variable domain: DGGITQSPKYLFRKEGQNVTLSCEQNLNHDAMYWYRQDPGQGLRLIYYSQIVNDFQKGDIAEGYSVSREKKESFPLTVTSAQKNPTAFYLCASTGRGEATEAFFGQGTRLTVV.

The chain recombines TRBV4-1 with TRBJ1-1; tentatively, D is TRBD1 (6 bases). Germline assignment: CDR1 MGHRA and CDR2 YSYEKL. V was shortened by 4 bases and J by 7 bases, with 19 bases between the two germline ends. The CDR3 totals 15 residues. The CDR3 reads CASSRVDDLQGEAFF. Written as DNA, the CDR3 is TGCGCCAGCAGCCGAGTGGACGACCTACAGGGTGAAGCTTTCTTT.

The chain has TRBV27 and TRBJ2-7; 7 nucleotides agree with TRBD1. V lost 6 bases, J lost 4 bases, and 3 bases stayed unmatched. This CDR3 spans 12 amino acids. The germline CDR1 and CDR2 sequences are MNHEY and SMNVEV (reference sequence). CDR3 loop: CASRGQSYEQYF. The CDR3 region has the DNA TGTGCCAGCAGGGGACAGAGTTACGAGCAGTACTTC.